The 25 T cell receptor beta chains below were found in one sample sequenced in a study of CD8 T cells in ankylosing spondylitis (dated by TCRdb to between 2016 and 2019). What the research found in general, with its limitations: Blood from ankylosing spondylitis patients appeared to be characterized by a TCR beta motif composed of under ten highly homologous amino acid variants.

The antigens these receptors bind are not known. Library construction relied on 5' RACE. Sequencer: Illumina HiSeq 2500. In-frame beta chains were kept once TCRdb had trimmed the public reads at Q25 with fastp and called clones with MiXCR. Here each entry gathers all rows of one CDR3 protein and keeps the most common genes and DNA. This sample holds about 220,000 distinct CDR3 sequences; 5.5% to 7.5% were observed only once. The ten largest clones take up approximately 15% of the sample. Material: blood, either unsorted or a sorted T cell fraction (not recorded which). The receptors derive from a male donor with ankylosing spondylitis.

This clonotype appeared many times. The V call is TRBV9, the J call TRBJ1-2, with D possibly being TRBD1 (5 bases). In germline, CDR1 is SGDLS, CDR2 YYNGEE. Trimming took 5 bases from V and 4 from J, leaving 12 bases between them. The length of the CDR3 is 13 residues. The CDR3 DNA is TGTGCCAGCAGAGAGGGGCAGGGCTATGGCTACACCTTC. It encodes CASREGQGYGYTF.

The table lists this clonotype with many counts. This chain joins TRBV12-3 or TRBV12-4 and TRBJ2-5; D tentatively fits TRBD1 or TRBD2 (5 bases each). The CDR3 is 15 residues long. With 2 bases removed from V and 5 bases from J, the gap between germline ends came to 15 bases. CDR3 DNA: TGTGCCAGCAGTTTAATAGGATGGGACGGGGAGACCCAGTACTTC. Translated, it gives CASSLIGWDGETQYF.

The CDR3 protein is CASSQVWGRGEYEQYF. DNA of the CDR3: TGCGCCAGCAGCCAAGTTTGGGGGCGGGGGGAATACGAGCAGTACTTC. This chain links TRBV4-3 with TRBJ2-7; the match to TRBD2 covers 8 bases. The CDR3 has 16 amino acids. The J segment lost 4 bases and the V segment lost 1 base, leaving 9 bases of the junction unmatched. Germline CDR1 LGHNA, CDR2 YSLEER.

In this sample, this clonotype turned up many times. The V and J genes are TRBV5-5 and TRBJ1-1; 7 bases match TRBD1. Germline trimming cut 0 bases from V and 5 bases from J; bases unmatched to any gene: 7. The V gene's germline CDR1 is SGHKS and CDR2 YYEKEE (reference sequence). The CDR3 is 15 residues long. The CDR3 DNA is TGTGCCAGCAGCTTGGTCAGGGGGGGCGGTACTGAAGCTTTCTTT. Protein: CASSLVRGGGTEAFF.

This clonotype was recorded many times. This chain links TRBV20-1 with TRBJ2-1; 8 bases are shared with TRBD2. V dropped 3 bases and J dropped 0; count of bases not matched to a gene: 4. The V gene's germline CDR1 is DFQATT and CDR2 SNEGSKA (reference sequence). The CDR3 is made up of 15 amino acids. The CDR3 DNA follows: TGCAGTGCTAGGAGCGGGGGACGCTCCTACAATGAGCAGTTCTTC. Residues: CSARSGGRSYNEQFF.

In its sample, this clonotype was seen many times. The gene calls are TRBV29-1 and TRBJ1-2; TRBD1 matches at 8 bases. CDR3 length: 15 residues. The V gene end was trimmed by 0 bases and the J gene end by 7 bases; junction bases not matched to a gene: 10. Per the germline V gene, CDR1 is SQVTM and CDR2 is ANQGSEA. CDR3 loop: CSVEDWNRGGAGYTF. CDR3 nucleotides: TGCAGCGTTGAAGATTGGAACAGGGGGGGGGCTGGCTACACCTTC.

The chain couples TRBV27 to TRBJ2-1; no reliable D call. Germline V gene sequence: CDR1 MNHEY, CDR2 SMNVEV (reference sequence). V lost 8 bases to trimming and J lost 6 bases, with 14 bases between them. The CDR3 loop spans 13 amino acids. DNA for the CDR3: TGTGCCAGCCTATCGGTAGGCTCCAATGAGCAGTTCTTC. The encoded protein is CASLSVGSNEQFF.

The sample holds a few counts of this clonotype. This chain links TRBV6-2 or TRBV6-3 with TRBJ2-7; the match to TRBD2 covers 11 bases. The V gene's germline CDR1 is MNHEY and CDR2 SVGEGT. CDR3 length: 15 amino acids. The trim removed 4 bases at V and 5 bases at J, leaving 7 bases unmatched. In nucleotides, the CDR3 is TGTGCCAGCAGTTCACGACTAGCGGGACTGAACGAGCAGTACTTC. As protein: CASSSRLAGLNEQYF.

This clonotype was counted at least ten times. This chain links TRBV5-1 with TRBJ1-3, with 7 bases matching TRBD1. The CDR3 contains 17 residues. With V trimmed by 4 bases and J by 4 bases, 14 bases remained unmatched. Germline CDR1 is SGHRS and CDR2 is YFSETQ. CDR3: CASSPRLGQSTGNTIYF. For the CDR3, the DNA is TGCGCCAGCAGCCCGAGGCTGGGACAGTCCACAGGAAACACCATATATTTT.

The genes are TRBV14 and TRBJ1-5; possibly TRBD1 for D (6 bases). Germline CDR1 and CDR2: SGHDN and FVKESK. V gave up 1 base and J gave up 4 bases, with 11 bases separating them. The CDR3 runs 15 residues. The CDR3 sequence: CASSQGRRGNQPQHF. The CDR3, as DNA: TGTGCCAGCAGCCAAGGGCGAAGGGGGAATCAGCCCCAGCATTTT.

This clonotype was observed at least ten times. The chain combines TRBV4-1 with TRBJ2-1, with 15 bases aligning to TRBD2. The V gene's germline CDR1 is MGHRA and CDR2 YSYEKL. Germline trimming cut 0 bases from V and 2 bases from J; bases unmatched to any gene: 11. The CDR3 has 21 amino acids. The DNA of the CDR3 is TGCGCCAGCAGCCAAGACCGGGGACTAGCGGGAGGCCGCCGGGCCTACAATGAGCAGTTCTTC. Residues: CASSQDRGLAGGRRAYNEQFF.

This clonotype was observed many times. V usage is TRBV20-1 and J usage is TRBJ2-1, with 12 bases aligning to TRBD2. From germline, CDR1 is DFQATT and CDR2 SNEGSKA (reference sequence). The CDR3 has 17 amino acids. J lost 7 bases, V lost 1 base, and 11 bases had no gene match. The CDR3 DNA reads TGCAGTGCTAGAGCCACGACTAGCGGGAGACGTGGTAATGAGCAGTTCTTC. As protein: CSARATTSGRRGNEQFF.

This clonotype was seen a handful of times. This chain links TRBV11-1 with TRBJ2-1, with 9 bases fitting TRBD1. The ends lost 3 bases at V and 6 bases at J; junction bases unmatched: 6. Germline CDR1 and CDR2: SGHAT and FQDESV (reference sequence). The CDR3 is made up of 15 amino acids. The CDR3 DNA sequence: TGTGCCAGCAGCTTCGCGGACAGGGGAAGCAATGAGCAGTTCTTC. Encoded protein: CASSFADRGSNEQFF.

This clonotype was counted at least ten times. The chain joins TRBV12-3 or TRBV12-4 to TRBJ2-7, with D tentatively TRBD1 or TRBD2 (6 bases each). This CDR3 is 13 amino acids long. The V end was cut by 6 bases, the J end by 2 bases, with 11 bases between. The CDR3 DNA is TGTGCCAGCAGCTTTAGGGGGGCCTACGAGCAGTACTTC. Translated, it gives CASSFRGAYEQYF.

The sample holds a few counts of this clonotype. This chain links TRBV19 with TRBJ1-2; 10 nucleotides line up with TRBD1. There are 13 residues in the CDR3. The J segment lost 5 bases and the V segment lost 9 bases, leaving 6 bases of the junction unmatched. Germline V gene sequence: CDR1 LNHDA, CDR2 SQIVND (reference sequence). CDR3 DNA: TGTGCCAGCCGGGACAGGGGCGAATATGGCTACACCTTC. Translating it yields CASRDRGEYGYTF.

This clonotype was recorded a few times. The chain recombines TRBV9 with TRBJ2-1; D gene unclear. The CDR3 spans 13 residues. The germline CDR1 and CDR2 sequences are SGDLS and YYNGEE. V was pared by 0 bases and J by 7 bases, with 8 bases between. Here the CDR3 DNA reads TGTGCCAGCAGCGTAGAACTTGGGAATGAGCAGTTCTTC. Translated, it gives CASSVELGNEQFF.

This clonotype was observed many times. The chain has TRBV5-5 and TRBJ2-2; possible D gene TRBD2, 6 bases. There are 16 residues in the CDR3. Trimming took 4 bases from V and 8 from J, leaving 21 bases between them. Germline CDR1 SGHKS, CDR2 YYEKEE (reference sequence). As DNA, the CDR3 is TGTGCCAGCAGCGGGGAACTAGCCGCTGGGCCTGGGGAGCTGTTTTTT. Its translation: CASSGELAAGPGELFF.

This chain connects TRBV3-1 to TRBJ2-1, with D perhaps TRBD1 (5 bases). The CDR3 is 18 amino acids. Germline V lookup: CDR1 LGHDT, CDR2 YNNKEL (reference sequence). With 10 bases removed from V and 2 bases from J, the gap between germline ends came to 27 bases. CDR3 DNA sequence: TGTGCCACCTGCCAAGGGTATCCAGGCAGGGTAGCCTACAATGAGCAGTTCTTC. Its protein product is CATCQGYPGRVAYNEQFF.

The table lists this clonotype with many counts. The CDR3 spells CASSHRGQGQVKETQYF. CDR3 DNA: TGCGCCAGCAGCCATAGAGGACAGGGGCAAGTTAAGGAGACCCAGTACTTC. The chain joins TRBV4-1 to TRBJ2-5; 9 bases align to TRBD1. Trimming cost V 3 bases and J 5 bases; bases outside gene matches: 13. This CDR3 has 17 residues. Germline V gene sequence: CDR1 MGHRA, CDR2 YSYEKL.

This clonotype has just a few counts. The rearrangement links TRBV12-3 or TRBV12-4 to TRBJ2-7, with D unresolved. CDR3 length equals 12 residues. V lost 5 bases to trimming and J lost 5 bases, with 10 bases between them. The DNA for the CDR3 is TGTGCCAGCAGTCCGGTTATCCACGAGCAGTACTTC. This sequence encodes CASSPVIHEQYF.

This clonotype appeared many times. The V call is TRBV7-9, the J call TRBJ1-5; TRBD1 agrees at 8 bases. Germline lookup yields CDR1 SEHNR and CDR2 FQNEAQ (reference sequence). This CDR3 is built from 13 residues. V lost 6 bases to trimming and J lost 9 bases; unmatched junction nucleotides: 7. CDR3 coding DNA: TGTGCCAGCAGTGGGGGACAGGTTTGGCCCCAGCATTTT. This encodes CASSGGQVWPQHF.

V gene TRBV6-5 combines with J gene TRBJ2-1; the D call may be TRBD1 or TRBD2 (5 bases each). Germline lookup yields CDR1 MNHEY and CDR2 SVGAGI. Trimming pared 2 bases from V and 8 bases from J, leaving 13 bases between. CDR3 length: 14 residues. The CDR3 nucleotides are TGTGCCAGCAGTTACGTGGGAGTCAGGGATGAGCAGTTCTTC. The encoded protein is CASSYVGVRDEQFF.

This clonotype has ten or more counts. This sequence joins TRBV7-9 and TRBJ2-2; 10 bases are shared with TRBD2. Germline V lookup: CDR1 SEHNR, CDR2 FQNEAQ (reference sequence). This CDR3 has 15 residues. The trim removed 2 bases at V and 5 bases at J, leaving 2 bases unmatched. The CDR3 reads CASSLPLAGTGELFF. The CDR3 bases are TGTGCCAGCAGCTTACCACTAGCGGGAACCGGGGAGCTGTTTTTT. The complete variable domain, with remaining parts taken from reference TRBV7-9 and TRBJ2-2, reads DTGVSQNPRHKITKRGQNVTFRCDPISEHNRLYWYRQTLGQGPEFLTYFQNEAQLEKSRLLSDRFSAERPKGSFSTLEIQRTEQGDSAMYLCASSLPLAGTGELFFGEGSRLTVL.

This clonotype was seen ten or more times. The chain couples TRBV6-2 or TRBV6-3 to TRBJ2-5; 7 bases map to TRBD1. With 4 bases clipped from V and 1 base from J, the junction kept 9 bases outside the gene matches. The CDR3 covers 16 residues. Looked up from germline, CDR1 is MNHEY and CDR2 is SVGEGT. This CDR3 reads CASSSFRGQIQETQYF. The CDR3 DNA is TGTGCCAGCAGTTCGTTCCGGGGACAGATCCAAGAGACCCAGTACTTC.

This clonotype was seen ten or more times. The rearrangement links TRBV5-6 to TRBJ2-5; D is unresolved. Germline V gives CDR1 SGHDT, CDR2 YYEEEE. Trimming shortened V by 0 bases and J by 0 bases, and 9 bases separated the two germline ends. The CDR3 loop spans 15 amino acids. Here the CDR3 reads CASSLGQGYQETQYF. CDR3 in DNA: TGTGCCAGCAGCTTGGGACAAGGGTACCAAGAGACCCAGTACTTC.